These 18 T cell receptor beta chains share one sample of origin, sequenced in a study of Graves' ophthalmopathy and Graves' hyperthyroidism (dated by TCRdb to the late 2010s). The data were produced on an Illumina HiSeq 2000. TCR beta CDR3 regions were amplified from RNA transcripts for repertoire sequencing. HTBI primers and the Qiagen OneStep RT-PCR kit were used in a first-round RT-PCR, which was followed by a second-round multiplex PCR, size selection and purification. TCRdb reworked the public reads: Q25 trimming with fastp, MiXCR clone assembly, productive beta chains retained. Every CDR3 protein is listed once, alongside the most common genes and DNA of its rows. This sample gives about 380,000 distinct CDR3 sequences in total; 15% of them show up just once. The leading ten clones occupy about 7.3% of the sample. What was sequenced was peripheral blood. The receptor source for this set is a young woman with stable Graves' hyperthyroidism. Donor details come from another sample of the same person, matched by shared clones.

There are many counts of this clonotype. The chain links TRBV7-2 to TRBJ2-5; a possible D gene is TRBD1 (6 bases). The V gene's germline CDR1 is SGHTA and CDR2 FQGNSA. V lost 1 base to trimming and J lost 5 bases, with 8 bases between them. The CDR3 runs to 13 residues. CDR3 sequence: CASSLERGETQYF. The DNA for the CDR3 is TGTGCCAGCAGCTTAGAGAGGGGGGAGACCCAGTACTTC.

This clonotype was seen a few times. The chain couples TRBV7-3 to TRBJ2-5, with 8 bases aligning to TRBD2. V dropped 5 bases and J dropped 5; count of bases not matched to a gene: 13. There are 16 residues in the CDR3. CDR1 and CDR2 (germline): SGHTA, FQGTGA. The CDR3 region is CASSPTLGGAMETQYF. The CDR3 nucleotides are TGTGCCAGCAGCCCCACCCTCGGGGGGGCCATGGAGACCCAGTACTTC.

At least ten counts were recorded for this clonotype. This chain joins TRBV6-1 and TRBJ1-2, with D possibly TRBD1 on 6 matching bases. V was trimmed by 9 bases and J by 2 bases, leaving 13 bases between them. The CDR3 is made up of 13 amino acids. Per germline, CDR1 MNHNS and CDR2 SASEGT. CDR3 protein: CASWKGVNYGYTF. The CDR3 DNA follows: TGTGCCAGTTGGAAGGGGGTCAACTATGGCTACACCTTC.

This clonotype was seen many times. Written as DNA, the CDR3 is TGCAGTGCTAGAGGACTTCGGACCCAAGAGATAGTCTACGAGCAGTACTTC. Translation gives CSARGLRTQEIVYEQYF. The J gene is TRBJ2-7, the V gene TRBV20-1; no clear D. V gave up 1 base and J gave up 3 bases, with 22 bases separating them. The germline CDR1 and CDR2 sequences are DFQATT and SNEGSKA (reference sequence). The CDR3 contains 17 residues.

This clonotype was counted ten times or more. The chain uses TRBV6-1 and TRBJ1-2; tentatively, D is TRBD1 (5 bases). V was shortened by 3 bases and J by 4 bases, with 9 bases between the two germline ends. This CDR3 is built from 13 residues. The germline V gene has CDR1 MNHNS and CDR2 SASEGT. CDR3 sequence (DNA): TGTGCCAGCAGTGAGCAGGGTTTCTATGGCTACACCTTC. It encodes CASSEQGFYGYTF.

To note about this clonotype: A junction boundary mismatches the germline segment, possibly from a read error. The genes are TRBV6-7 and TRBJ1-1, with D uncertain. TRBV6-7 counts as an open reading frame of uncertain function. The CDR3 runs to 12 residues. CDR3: CSSSKLNTEAFF. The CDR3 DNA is TGTTCCAGCAGTAAGCTAAACACTGAGGCTTTCTTT.

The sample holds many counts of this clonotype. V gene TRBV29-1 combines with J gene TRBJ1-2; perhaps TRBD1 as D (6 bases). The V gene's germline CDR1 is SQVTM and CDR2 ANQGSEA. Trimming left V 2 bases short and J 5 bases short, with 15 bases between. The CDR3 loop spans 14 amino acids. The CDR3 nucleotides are TGCAGCGTTGAATCCAGGGGTGGGTTTTATGGCTACACCTTC. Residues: CSVESRGGFYGYTF.

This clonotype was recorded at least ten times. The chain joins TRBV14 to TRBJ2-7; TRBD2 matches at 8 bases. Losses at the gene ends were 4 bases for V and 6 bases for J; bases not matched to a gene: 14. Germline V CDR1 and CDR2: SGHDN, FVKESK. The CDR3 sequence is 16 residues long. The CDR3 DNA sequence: TGTGCCAGCAGCCTAACGTCGAGGGGGACTAGTGCCGAGCAGTACTTC. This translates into CASSLTSRGTSAEQYF.

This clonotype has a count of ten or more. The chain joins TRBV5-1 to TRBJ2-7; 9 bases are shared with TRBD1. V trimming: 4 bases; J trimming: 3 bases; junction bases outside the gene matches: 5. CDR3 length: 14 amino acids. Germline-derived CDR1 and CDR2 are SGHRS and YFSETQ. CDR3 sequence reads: CASSHSGQGYEQYF. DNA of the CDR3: TGCGCCAGCAGCCACTCGGGACAGGGCTACGAGCAGTACTTC.

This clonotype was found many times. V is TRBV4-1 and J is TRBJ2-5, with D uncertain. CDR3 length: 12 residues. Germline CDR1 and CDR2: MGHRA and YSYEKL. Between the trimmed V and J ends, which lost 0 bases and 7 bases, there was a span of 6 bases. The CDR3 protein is CASSQEAGTQYF. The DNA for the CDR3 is TGCGCCAGCAGCCAAGAGGCTGGGACCCAGTACTTC.

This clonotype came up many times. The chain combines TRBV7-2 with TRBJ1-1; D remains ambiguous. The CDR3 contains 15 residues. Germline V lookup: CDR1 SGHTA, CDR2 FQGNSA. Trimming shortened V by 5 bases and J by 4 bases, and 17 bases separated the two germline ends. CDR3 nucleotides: TGTGCCAGCAGCCGAATGACGGGCGGTGGCACTGAAGCTTTCTTT. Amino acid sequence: CASSRMTGGGTEAFF.

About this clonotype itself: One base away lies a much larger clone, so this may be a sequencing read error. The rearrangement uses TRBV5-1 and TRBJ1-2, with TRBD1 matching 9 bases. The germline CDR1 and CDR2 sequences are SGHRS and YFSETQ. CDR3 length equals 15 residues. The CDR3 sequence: CASCLGGQGNYGYTF. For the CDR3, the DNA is TGCGCCAGCTGCTTGGGAGGACAGGGGAACTATGGCTACACCTTC.

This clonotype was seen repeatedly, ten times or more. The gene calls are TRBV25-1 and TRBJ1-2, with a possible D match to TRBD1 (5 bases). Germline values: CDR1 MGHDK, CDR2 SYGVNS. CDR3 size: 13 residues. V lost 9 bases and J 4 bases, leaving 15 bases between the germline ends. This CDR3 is CASNNPGFYGYTF. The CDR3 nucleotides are TGTGCCAGTAACAACCCAGGGTTCTATGGCTACACCTTC.

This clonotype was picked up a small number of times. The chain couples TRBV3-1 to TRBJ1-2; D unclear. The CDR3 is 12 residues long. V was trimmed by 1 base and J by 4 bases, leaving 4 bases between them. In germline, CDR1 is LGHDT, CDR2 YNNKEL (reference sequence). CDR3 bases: TGTGCCAGCAGCCAAGTCTCCTATGGCTACACCTTC. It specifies CASSQVSYGYTF.

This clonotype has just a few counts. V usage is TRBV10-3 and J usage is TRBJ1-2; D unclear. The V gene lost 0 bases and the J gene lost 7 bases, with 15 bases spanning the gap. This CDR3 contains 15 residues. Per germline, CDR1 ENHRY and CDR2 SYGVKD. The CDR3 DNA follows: TGTGCCATCAGTGAGTCGCTGTATTCCTCAGGTGGCTACACCTTC. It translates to CAISESLYSSGGYTF.

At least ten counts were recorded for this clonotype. The CDR3 region has the DNA TGTGCCACCAGGAGGCGGGGAGACACCTACGAGCAGTACTTC. Translation gives CATRRRGDTYEQYF. This chain uses TRBV6-2 or TRBV6-3 with TRBJ2-7; D is possibly TRBD2 (6 bases). Trimming removed 10 bases from V and 2 bases from J, with 18 bases in between. Germline V gene data show CDR1 as MNHEY and CDR2 as SVGEGT. This CDR3 comprises 14 residues.

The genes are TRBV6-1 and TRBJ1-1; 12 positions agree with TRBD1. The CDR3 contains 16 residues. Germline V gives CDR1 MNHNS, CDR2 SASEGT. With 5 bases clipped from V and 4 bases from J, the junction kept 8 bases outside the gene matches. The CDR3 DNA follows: TGTGCCAGCAGTACCCTTCCGGGACAGGGGGCCACTGAAGCTTTCTTT. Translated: CASSTLPGQGATEAFF.

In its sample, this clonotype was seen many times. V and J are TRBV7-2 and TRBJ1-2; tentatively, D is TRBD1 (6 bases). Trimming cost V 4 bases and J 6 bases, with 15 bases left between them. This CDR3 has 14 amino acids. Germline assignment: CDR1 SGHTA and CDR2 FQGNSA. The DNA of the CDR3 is TGTGCCAGCAGCTCCTCTCTCGGGGGCCATGGCTACACCTTC. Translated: CASSSSLGGHGYTF.